The rows below give T cell receptor beta chains drawn from one sample of a study of neurological immune-mediated disorders. Via MiXCR, TCRdb re-called the 5' RACE reads, giving one row per CDR3 protein. This table holds about 46,000 distinct CDR3 sequences, roughly 4.4% found once. Sequenced input: PBMCs. Receptors originate from a woman in her fifties or sixties with multiple sclerosis. Both conserved end residues are part of each CDR3. For some rows the clone size is stated as once, few or many, or as a class when expanded; others skip it.

CDR3,J,V,size
CAVSGTSVTGELFF,TRBJ2-2,TRBV6-6,few
CASSQDFTRGDGYTF,TRBJ1-2,TRBV3-1,many
CATSRDPGPEKLFF,TRBJ1-4,TRBV15,many
CASSLRLASSYNEQFF,TRBJ2-1,TRBV5-1,many
CARSQHTGGTEAFF,TRBJ1-1,TRBV4-3,.
CSAGTGGLISNEQFF,TRBJ2-1,TRBV20-1,many
CASSLTGTYNEQFF,TRBJ2-1,TRBV5-1,few
CAISQGVDTEAFF,TRBJ1-1,TRBV10-3,many
CSAPDYRDPETDTQYF,TRBJ2-3,TRBV20-1,many
CSSQTGGSETQYF,TRBJ2-5,TRBV20-1,many
CASRLGPGRELFF,TRBJ2-2,TRBV28,many
CSVGDRGGDTQYF,TRBJ2-3,TRBV29-1,many
CASSVELAGYTDTQYF,TRBJ2-3,TRBV9,few
CSAGLAGDTQYF,TRBJ2-3,TRBV20-1,few
CASSLVVRNSPIHF,TRBJ1-6,TRBV7-2,many
CSAVQRSYGYTF,TRBJ1-2,TRBV20-1,many
CASSYARGWETNEQFF,TRBJ2-1,TRBV6-2/TRBV6-3,many
CASSSNRGNQPQHF,TRBJ1-5,TRBV27,many
CASSKGGEGQPQNF,TRBJ1-5,TRBV7-2,few
CASSPVGAATEAFF,TRBJ1-1,TRBV7-6,medium-sized
CASSLRTGEDNEQFF,TRBJ2-1,TRBV6-2/TRBV6-3,many
CAINRDSAYNEQFF,TRBJ2-1,TRBV10-3,many
CASSLTGGSLETQYF,TRBJ2-5,TRBV7-3,few
CGAYRDVTDTQYF,TRBJ2-3,TRBV29-1,.
CASSLGGGGPDTQYF,TRBJ2-3,TRBV5-1,many
CASSDRLAGETQYF,TRBJ2-5,TRBV9,few
CATSSRASGGRYEQFF,TRBJ2-1,TRBV15,many
CSARDGYYGYTF,TRBJ1-2,TRBV20-1,many
CAISGVMGERPSQETQYF,TRBJ2-5,TRBV10-3,.
CASSQELAGGPNTDTQYF,TRBJ2-3,TRBV4-2,many
CASSSLGTSVATDTQYF,TRBJ2-3,TRBV11-2,many
CASSQDRGLGISEAFF,TRBJ1-1,TRBV3-1,many
CASSFGEGRGYTF,TRBJ1-2,TRBV12-3/TRBV12-4,many
CASSLGGQVQQAFF,TRBJ1-1,TRBV7-9,.
CASSWTTGDQETQYF,TRBJ2-5,TRBV7-2,many
CASSFQTGANSPLHF,TRBJ1-6,TRBV9,many
CASSLGLPGVGYTF,TRBJ1-2,TRBV12-3/TRBV12-4,few
CASIFGVTYNEQFF,TRBJ2-1,TRBV7-8,many
CASSLGRRTNSPLNF,TRBJ1-6,TRBV27,few
CASSFDRGQTGELFF,TRBJ2-2,TRBV5-1,many
CASSLGTGEGYEQYF,TRBJ2-7,TRBV5-1,many
CATSARGTGANVLTF,TRBJ2-6,TRBV24-1,few